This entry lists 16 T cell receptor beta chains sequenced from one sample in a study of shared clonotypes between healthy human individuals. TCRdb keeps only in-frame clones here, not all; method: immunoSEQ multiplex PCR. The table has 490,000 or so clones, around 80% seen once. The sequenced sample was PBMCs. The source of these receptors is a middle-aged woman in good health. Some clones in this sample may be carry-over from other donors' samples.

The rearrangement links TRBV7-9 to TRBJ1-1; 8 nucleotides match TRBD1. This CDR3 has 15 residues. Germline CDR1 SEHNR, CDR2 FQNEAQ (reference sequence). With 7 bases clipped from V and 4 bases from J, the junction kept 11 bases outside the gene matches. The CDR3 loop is CASITRGQGVTEAFF. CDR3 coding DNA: TGTGCCAGCATCACTAGAGGACAGGGTGTCACTGAAGCTTTCTTT.

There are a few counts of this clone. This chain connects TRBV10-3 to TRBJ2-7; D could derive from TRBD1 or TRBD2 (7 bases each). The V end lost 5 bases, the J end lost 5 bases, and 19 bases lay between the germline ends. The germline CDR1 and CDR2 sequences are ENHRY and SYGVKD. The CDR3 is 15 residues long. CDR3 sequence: CAISRGAGGPHEQYF. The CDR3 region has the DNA TGTGCCATCAGTCGGGGGGCAGGGGGACCCCACGAGCAGTACTTC.

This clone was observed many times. This CDR3 is CAWSVAASNQPQHF. DNA for the CDR3: TGTGCCTGGAGTGTAGCGGCAAGCAATCAGCCCCAGCATTTT. The chain combines TRBV30 with TRBJ1-5; no clear D gene. Germline-derived CDR1 and CDR2 are GTSNPN and SVGIG (reference sequence). The V end lost 0 bases, the J end lost 1 base, and 7 bases lay between the germline ends. The CDR3 contains 14 residues.

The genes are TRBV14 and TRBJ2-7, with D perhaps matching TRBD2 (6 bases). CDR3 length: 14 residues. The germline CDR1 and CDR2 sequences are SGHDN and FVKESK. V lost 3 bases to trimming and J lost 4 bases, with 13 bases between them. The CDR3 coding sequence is TGTGCCAGCAGCCATCGGGACTCTACATACGAGCAGTACTTC. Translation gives CASSHRDSTYEQYF. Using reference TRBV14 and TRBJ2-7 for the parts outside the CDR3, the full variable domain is EAGVTQFPSHSVIEKGQTVTLRCDPISGHDNLYWYRRVMGKEIKFLLHFVKESKQDESGMPNNRFLAERTGGTYSTLKVQPAELEDSGVYFCASSHRDSTYEQYFGPGTRLTVT.

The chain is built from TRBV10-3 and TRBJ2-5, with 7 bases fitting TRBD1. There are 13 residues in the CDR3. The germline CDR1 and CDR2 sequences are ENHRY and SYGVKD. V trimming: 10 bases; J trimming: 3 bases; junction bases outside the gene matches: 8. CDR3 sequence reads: CATRDSQEETQYF. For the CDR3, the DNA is TGTGCCACCAGGGACAGCCAGGAAGAGACCCAGTACTTC.

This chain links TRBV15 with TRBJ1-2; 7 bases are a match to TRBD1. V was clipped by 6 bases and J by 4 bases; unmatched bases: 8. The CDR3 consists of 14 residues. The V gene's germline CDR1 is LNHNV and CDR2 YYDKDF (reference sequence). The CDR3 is CATSPQGGSYGYTF. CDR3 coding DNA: TGTGCCACCAGTCCCCAGGGGGGGAGCTATGGCTACACCTTC.

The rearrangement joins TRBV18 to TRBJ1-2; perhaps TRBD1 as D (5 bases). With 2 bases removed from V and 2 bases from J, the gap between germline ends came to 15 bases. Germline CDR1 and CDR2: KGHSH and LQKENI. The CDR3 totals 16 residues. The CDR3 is CASSPSGQYPNYGYTF. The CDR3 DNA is TGTGCCAGCTCACCATCGGGGCAGTACCCCAACTATGGCTACACCTTC.

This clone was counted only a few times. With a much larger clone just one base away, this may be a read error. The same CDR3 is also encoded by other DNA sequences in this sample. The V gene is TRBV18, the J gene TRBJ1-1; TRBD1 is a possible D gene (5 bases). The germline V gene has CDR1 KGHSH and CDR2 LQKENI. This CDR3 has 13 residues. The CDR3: CASSPRGGVSAFF. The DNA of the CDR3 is TGTGCCAGCTCACCAAGGGGCGGGGTTTCGGCTTTCTTC. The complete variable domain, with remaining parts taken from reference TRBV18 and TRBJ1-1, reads NAGVMQNPRHLVRRRGQEARLRCSPMKGHSHVYWYRQLPEEGLKFMVYLQKENIIDESGMPKERFSAEFPKEGPSILRIQQVVRGDSAAYFCASSPRGGVSAFFGQGTRLTVV.

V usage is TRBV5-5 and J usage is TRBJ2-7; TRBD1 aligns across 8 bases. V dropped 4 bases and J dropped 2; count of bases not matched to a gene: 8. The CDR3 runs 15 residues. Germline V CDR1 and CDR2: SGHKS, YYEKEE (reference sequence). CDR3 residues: CASSLGQGLAYEQYF. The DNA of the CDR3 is TGTGCCAGCAGCCTTGGACAGGGCCTAGCCTACGAGCAGTACTTC. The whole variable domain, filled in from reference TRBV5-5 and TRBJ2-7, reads DAGVTQSPTHLIKTRGQQVTLRCSPISGHKSVSWYQQVLGQGPQFIFQYYEKEERGRGNFPDRFSARQFPNYSSELNVNALLLGDSALYLCASSLGQGLAYEQYFGPGTRLTVT.

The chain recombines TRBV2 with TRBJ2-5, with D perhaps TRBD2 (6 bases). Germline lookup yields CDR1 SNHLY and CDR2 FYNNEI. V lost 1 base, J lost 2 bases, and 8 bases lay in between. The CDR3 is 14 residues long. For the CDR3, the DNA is TGTGCCAGCAGTGAAGGGCGGGAACAAGAGACCCAGTACTTC. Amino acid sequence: CASSEGREQETQYF.

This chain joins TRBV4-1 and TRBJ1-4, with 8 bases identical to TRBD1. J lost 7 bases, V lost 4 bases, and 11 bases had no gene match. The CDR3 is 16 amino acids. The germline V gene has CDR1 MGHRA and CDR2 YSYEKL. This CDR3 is CASSPQPGTGGEKLFF. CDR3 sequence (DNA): TGCGCCAGCAGCCCCCAACCCGGGACAGGAGGTGAAAAACTGTTTTTT.

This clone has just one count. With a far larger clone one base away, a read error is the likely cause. CDR3 DNA sequence: TGTGCCAGCAGTTGGGGGGGTAATCAGCCCCAGCATTTT. Its protein is CASSWGGNQPQHF. The chain is built from TRBV6-5 and TRBJ1-5; weak D call: TRBD1 (5 bases). The ends were cut back, 4 bases at V and 4 bases at J, with 8 bases in the middle. The germline V gene has CDR1 MNHEY and CDR2 SVGAGI. The CDR3 is 13 amino acids.

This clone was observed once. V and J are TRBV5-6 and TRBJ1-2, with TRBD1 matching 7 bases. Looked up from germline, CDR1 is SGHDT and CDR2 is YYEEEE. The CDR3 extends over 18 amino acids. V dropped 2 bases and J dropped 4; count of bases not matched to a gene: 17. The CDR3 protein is CASSFLVVGRGSVYGYTF. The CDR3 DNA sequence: TGTGCCAGCAGCTTCTTAGTTGTCGGCAGGGGGTCTGTCTATGGCTACACCTTC. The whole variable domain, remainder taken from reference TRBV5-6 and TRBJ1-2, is DAGVTQSPTHLIKTRGQQVTLRCSPKSGHDTVSWYQQALGQGPQFIFQYYEEEERQRGNFPDRFSGHQFPNYSSELNVNALLLGDSALYLCASSFLVVGRGSVYGYTFGSGTRLTVV.

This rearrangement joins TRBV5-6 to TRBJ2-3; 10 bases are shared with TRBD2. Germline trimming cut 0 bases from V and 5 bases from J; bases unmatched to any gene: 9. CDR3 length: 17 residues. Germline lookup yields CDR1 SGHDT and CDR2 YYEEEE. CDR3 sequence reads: CASSLAILAGVGDTQYF. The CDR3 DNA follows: TGTGCCAGCAGCTTGGCAATTCTAGCGGGAGTGGGAGATACGCAGTATTTT.

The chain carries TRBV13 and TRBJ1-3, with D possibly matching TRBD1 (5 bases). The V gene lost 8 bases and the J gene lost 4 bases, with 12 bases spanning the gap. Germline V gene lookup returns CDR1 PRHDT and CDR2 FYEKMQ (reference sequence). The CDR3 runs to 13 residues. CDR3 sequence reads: CASGAGLGNTIYF. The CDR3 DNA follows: TGTGCCAGCGGGGCGGGGCTCGGAAACACCATATATTTT.

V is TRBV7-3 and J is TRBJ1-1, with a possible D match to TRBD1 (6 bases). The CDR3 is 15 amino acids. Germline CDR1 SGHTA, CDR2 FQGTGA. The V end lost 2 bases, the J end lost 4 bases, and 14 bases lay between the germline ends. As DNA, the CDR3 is TGTGCCAGCAGCTTATATTTAGGACAGTTCACTGAAGCTTTCTTT. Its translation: CASSLYLGQFTEAFF.